The 21 T cell receptor beta chains reported below all come from one sample, sequenced in a study of blood T cell repertoires in COVID-19 (TCRdb year 2020). Library construction relied on the immunoSEQ multiplex PCR assay. Held by TCRdb, this immuneACCESS table contains in-frame sequences only and omits some clones. Under half of the omission traces to an unresolved V gene where checked; the cause of the rest is unknown. Within this sample are some 200,000 clones, with more than 85% of them counted one time only. Of the sample, approximately 2.5% is held by the ten largest clones. Sequenced material: peripheral blood. These receptors came from a man aged 40-55 years with active or convalescent COVID-19.

This clone appeared a single time. This chain connects TRBV28 to TRBJ1-2, with D maybe TRBD1 (6 bases). This CDR3 is built from 13 residues. Germline V gene data show CDR1 as MDHEN and CDR2 as SYDVKM. Trimming removed 3 bases from V and 4 bases from J, with 9 bases in between. The CDR3 DNA reads as TGTGCCAGCAGTTTTAGCAGGGGCTATGGCTACACCTTC. Protein product: CASSFSRGYGYTF.

The gene calls are TRBV19 and TRBJ1-4; the D gene is possibly TRBD1 (5 bases). V shed 6 bases and J shed 5 bases, with 16 bases lying between them. Germline lookup yields CDR1 LNHDA and CDR2 SQIVND (reference sequence). This CDR3 contains 15 residues. The CDR3 loop is CASRQVDGGNEKLFF. The CDR3 region has the DNA TGTGCCAGTAGACAGGTGGACGGGGGGAATGAAAAACTGTTTTTT.

Sample share makes this clone medium-sized. CDR3 in amino acids: CASSQDVPQGENTEAFF. Written as DNA, the CDR3 is TGCGCCAGCAGCCAAGATGTCCCGCAGGGGGAGAACACTGAAGCTTTCTTT. V usage is TRBV4-3 and J usage is TRBJ1-1; TRBD1 matches 7 bases. This CDR3 has 17 amino acids. From germline, CDR1 is LGHNA and CDR2 YSLEER. V lost 0 bases, J lost 1 base, and 8 bases stayed unmatched.

The J gene is TRBJ2-1, the V gene TRBV9, with a tentative D call TRBD1 (6 bases). The V and J ends lost 3 bases and 4 bases respectively, with 14 bases between them. The CDR3 totals 15 residues. CDR1 and CDR2 (germline): SGDLS, YYNGEE. DNA of the CDR3: TGTGCCAGCAGCGCCCTCTTGGGGACATACAATGAGCAGTTCTTC. Protein: CASSALLGTYNEQFF. The variable domain in full, with the rest retrieved from reference TRBV9 and TRBJ2-1, is DSGVTQTPKHLITATGQRVTLRCSPRSGDLSVYWYQQSLDQGLQFLIQYYNGEERAKGNILERFSAQQFPDLHSELNLSSLELGDSALYFCASSALLGTYNEQFFGPGTRLTVL.

The chain uses TRBV5-4 and TRBJ1-2, with TRBD1 matching 7 bases. The V segment lost 0 bases and the J segment 8 bases; nucleotides outside the gene matches: 4. The CDR3 has 13 amino acids. Germline V CDR1 and CDR2: SGHNT, YYREEE (reference sequence). CDR3 region: CASSLEGAWGYTF. The CDR3 DNA is TGTGCCAGCAGCTTGGAGGGGGCCTGGGGCTACACCTTC.

The chain has TRBV7-8 and TRBJ1-2; TRBD1 matches 10 bases. V lost 5 bases to trimming and J lost 6 bases; unmatched junction nucleotides: 9. Germline V gives CDR1 SGHVS, CDR2 FQNEAQ. This CDR3 has 15 amino acids. CDR3 sequence: CASSPNAGTGDGYTF. CDR3 in DNA: TGTGCCAGCAGCCCAAACGCCGGGACAGGGGATGGCTACACCTTC.

This clone showed up just once. The chain is built from TRBV3-1 (or the pseudogene TRBV3-2) and TRBJ1-6; D uncertain. Germline CDR1 is LGHDT and CDR2 is YNNKEL (reference sequence). Trimming shortened V by 6 bases and J by 6 bases, and 12 bases separated the two germline ends. The CDR3 is 14 residues long. Here the CDR3 reads CASSLNSVNSPLHF. Here the CDR3 DNA reads TGTGCCAGCAGTCTAAACAGTGTTAATTCACCCCTCCACTTT.

The CDR3 loop reads CASSLGSGNQPQHF. The CDR3 nucleotides are TGCGCCAGCAGCTTGGGTTCCGGCAATCAGCCCCAGCATTTT. V usage is TRBV5-1 and J usage is TRBJ1-5; no definite D call. Between the trimmed V and J ends, which lost 0 bases and 2 bases, there was a span of 6 bases. This CDR3 is built from 14 residues. Germline V gives CDR1 SGHRS, CDR2 YFSETQ.

The CDR3 DNA reads as TGTGCCAGCAGCCCTGTACAGGGGGATGGCTACACCTTC. It encodes CASSPVQGDGYTF. The gene calls are TRBV7-2 and TRBJ1-2; 8 bases align to TRBD1. CDR1 SGHTA and CDR2 FQGNSA come from the germline V gene. The CDR3 is made up of 13 amino acids. The J segment lost 6 bases and the V segment lost 5 bases, leaving 5 bases of the junction unmatched. Filled out from reference TRBV7-2 and TRBJ1-2, the complete variable domain reads GAGVSQSPSNKVTEKGKDVELRCDPISGHTALYWYRQSLGQGLEFLIYFQGNSAPDKSGLPSDRFSAERTGGSVSTLTIQRTQQEDSAVYLCASSPVQGDGYTFGSGTRLTVV.

CDR3 nucleotides: TGTGCCAGCAGCACCCCTAGCGGGGGAGAAGCCAAAAACATTCAGTACTTC. Translation: CASSTPSGGEAKNIQYF. The V call is TRBV7-9, the J call TRBJ2-4; 10 nucleotides agree with TRBD2. Germline-derived CDR1 and CDR2 are SEHNR and FQNEAQ (reference sequence). Trimming removed 5 bases from V and 0 bases from J; junction bases left unmatched: 7. The CDR3 totals 17 residues.

V and J are TRBV7-9 and TRBJ1-1, with D perhaps matching TRBD1 (6 bases). CDR1 is SEHNR, CDR2 FQNEAQ, per germline (reference sequence). The CDR3 consists of 13 residues. V dropped 5 bases and J dropped 5 bases, with 12 bases sitting between them. Here the CDR3 DNA reads TGTGCCAGCAGCCCTCGGACAGAGACTGAAGCTTTCTTT. Encoded protein: CASSPRTETEAFF.

This clone was seen a few times. The chain joins TRBV19 to TRBJ1-5, with 9 bases fitting TRBD1. Per germline, CDR1 LNHDA and CDR2 SQIVND (reference sequence). Unmatched junction bases numbered 4, after V lost 7 bases and J lost 3 bases. This CDR3 is built from 14 residues. CDR3 in DNA: TGTGCCAGTAAGGGGACAGGGCACAATCAGCCCCAGCATTTT. Translating it yields CASKGTGHNQPQHF.

The chain uses TRBV28 and TRBJ1-1; TRBD1 matches 10 bases. The V and J ends lost 5 bases and 1 base, in that order; junction bases with no gene match: 4. Germline CDR1 reads MDHEN; CDR2 reads SYDVKM. The CDR3 has 15 residues. CDR3 bases: TGTGCCAGCAGTCTAAGGACAGGGGGGAACACTGAAGCTTTCTTT. It codes for CASSLRTGGNTEAFF.

The V call is TRBV14, the J call TRBJ2-7; D is possibly TRBD1 (5 bases). Germline V gene lookup returns CDR1 SGHDN and CDR2 FVKESK. The CDR3 covers 15 residues. The germline V and J ends were trimmed by 0 bases and 3 bases, with 12 bases remaining between them. The CDR3 protein is CASSQETGMGYEQYF. The CDR3 nucleotides read TGTGCCAGCAGCCAAGAAACAGGCATGGGCTACGAGCAGTACTTC.

This clone has a handful of counts. The V and J genes are TRBV7-3 and TRBJ2-2; D is ambiguous. Germline V gives CDR1 SGHTA, CDR2 FQGTGA. V dropped 5 bases and J dropped 5 bases, with 9 bases sitting between them. The CDR3 length is 13 residues. This chain's CDR3 is CASSGARTGELFF. CDR3 sequence (DNA): TGTGCCAGCAGCGGCGCGCGGACCGGGGAGCTGTTTTTT.

The chain couples TRBV3-1 (or the pseudogene TRBV3-2) to TRBJ2-7, with 9 bases that match TRBD2. CDR1 is LGHDT, CDR2 YNNKEL, per germline (reference sequence). There are 15 residues in the CDR3. J was trimmed by 0 bases and V by 4 bases; bases with no gene match: 4. CDR3 residues: CASSPSGTNSYEQYF. CDR3 nucleotide sequence: TGTGCCAGCAGCCCTAGCGGGACAAACTCCTACGAGCAGTACTTC.

V gene TRBV5-6 combines with J gene TRBJ2-3; 8 nucleotides align to TRBD1. CDR3 length equals 13 residues. The junction had 3 bases not matched to a gene; V was cut back by 4 bases and J by 5 bases. Germline V lookup: CDR1 SGHDT, CDR2 YYEEEE. The CDR3 DNA is TGTGCCAGCAGCGTCGGACAGGGAGATACGCAGTATTTT. Protein: CASSVGQGDTQYF.

The CDR3 DNA sequence: TGTGCCAGCAGCTTATATATCAACACTGAAGCTTTCTTT. It is translated as CASSLYINTEAFF. The V and J genes are TRBV7-2 and TRBJ1-1; D is ambiguous. V was trimmed by 2 bases and J by 2 bases, leaving 6 bases between them. The CDR3 consists of 13 residues. The V gene's germline CDR1 is SGHTA and CDR2 FQGNSA.

The rearrangement links TRBV27 to TRBJ1-2; D remains ambiguous. The length of the CDR3 is 13 residues. V was trimmed by 5 bases and J by 4 bases, leaving 11 bases between them. Germline V gives CDR1 MNHEY, CDR2 SMNVEV (reference sequence). As DNA, the CDR3 is TGTGCCAGCAGTCCCGGTGGAGGCTATGGCTACACCTTC. It is translated as CASSPGGGYGYTF.

The V and J genes are TRBV10-3 and TRBJ1-5; D is perhaps TRBD1 (5 bases). The ends were cut back, 4 bases at V and 3 bases at J, with 7 bases in the middle. The CDR3 totals 13 residues. Germline assignment: CDR1 ENHRY and CDR2 SYGVKD. The chain's CDR3 is CAISVQVNQPQHF. The CDR3 nucleotides read TGTGCCATCAGTGTACAGGTCAATCAGCCCCAGCATTTT.

This chain connects TRBV29-1 to TRBJ2-3; 9 bases are a match to TRBD1. The CDR3 consists of 13 residues. In germline, CDR1 is SQVTM, CDR2 ANQGSEA. The V and J ends lost 8 bases and 4 bases, in that order; junction bases with no gene match: 7. The CDR3 nucleotides are TGCAGCCTTAGACAGGGGGGTTCAGATACGCAGTATTTT. The encoded protein is CSLRQGGSDTQYF.